Listed below are T cell receptor beta chains from one sample, sequenced in a study of T-cell memory formation after mild COVID-19. TCRdb fed the 5' RACE reads into MiXCR, producing one record per CDR3 protein. Of 350,000 to 500,000 distinct CDR3 sequences listed, more than 20% are singletons. Sequenced: PBMCs or a T cell subset sorted from them (not recorded which). The receptor source for this set is an adult woman who had mild COVID-19 (a few samples of this study predate the infection). Cell type and time point are not known. Each CDR3 is given with its conserved first and last residue. Each record gives: CDR3 protein, CDR3 DNA, clone size, D gene, J gene, V gene. D genes are given only for firm matches. The size of a clone is reported for some rows only, either as once, few or many, or as a class for expanded clones.

CASRRSRREVGTDTQYF,TGTGCCAGCAGGCGAAGCCGGCGGGAGGTGGGCACAGATACGCAGTATTTT,few,TRBD2,TRBJ2-3,TRBV11-2
CASSPPPGQSEQYF,TGTGCCAGCAGCCCACCACCCGGGCAGAGCGAGCAGTACTTC,.,.,TRBJ2-7,TRBV7-3
CASTSGTETPYEQYF,TGTGCCAGCACAAGTGGGACGGAGACACCCTACGAGCAGTACTTC,.,.,TRBJ2-7,TRBV9
CASAPSGGSYEQYF,TGTGCTAGTGCTCCCTCCGGGGGCTCCTACGAGCAGTACTTC,few,.,TRBJ2-7,TRBV12-5
CAREVRTDTQYF,TGCGCCAGGGAAGTGCGGACAGATACGCAGTATTTT,few,.,TRBJ2-3,TRBV5-1
CASRPTGFEAFF,TGTGCCAGCAGACCGACAGGGTTTGAAGCTTTCTTT,.,TRBD1,TRBJ1-1,TRBV12-3/TRBV12-4
CATRPRVSHTGELFF,TGTGCCACCCGCCCCCGGGTCTCTCACACCGGGGAGCTGTTTTTT,few,.,TRBJ2-2,TRBV24-1
CASNTGTGIEAFF,TGTGCCAGCAACACCGGGACAGGGATTGAAGCTTTCTTT,.,TRBD1,TRBJ1-1,TRBV7-9
CASSQENSQANQPQHF,TGCGCCAGCAGCCAAGAAAATAGTCAGGCCAATCAGCCCCAGCATTTT,few,.,TRBJ1-5,TRBV4-3
CASSFRQGPTDTQYF,TGTGCCAGCAGCTTCCGACAGGGACCGACAGATACGCAGTATTTT,.,TRBD1,TRBJ2-3,TRBV7-9
CASTLGQGYNEQFF,TGTGCCAGCACCCTGGGACAGGGCTACAATGAGCAGTTCTTC,.,TRBD1,TRBJ2-1,TRBV5-8
CSANVGGRGGYEQYF,TGCAGTGCCAACGTAGGAGGGCGCGGGGGCTACGAGCAGTACTTC,.,TRBD2,TRBJ2-7,TRBV20-1
CASSLGIGEDTEAFF,TGTGCCAGCAGCTTAGGAATAGGGGAGGACACTGAAGCTTTCTTT,many,.,TRBJ1-1,TRBV7-9
CASSSQGDVGSPLHF,TGTGCCAGCAGTTCCCAAGGGGACGTAGGCTCACCCCTCCACTTT,few,.,TRBJ1-6,TRBV6-5
CASSPLTNSYNEQFF,TGTGCCAGCTCACCCCTGACTAACTCCTACAATGAGCAGTTCTTC,few,.,TRBJ2-1,TRBV18
CASSLDGGGNQPQHF,TGCGCCAGCAGCTTGGACGGGGGTGGCAATCAGCCCCAGCATTTT,many,.,TRBJ1-5,TRBV5-1